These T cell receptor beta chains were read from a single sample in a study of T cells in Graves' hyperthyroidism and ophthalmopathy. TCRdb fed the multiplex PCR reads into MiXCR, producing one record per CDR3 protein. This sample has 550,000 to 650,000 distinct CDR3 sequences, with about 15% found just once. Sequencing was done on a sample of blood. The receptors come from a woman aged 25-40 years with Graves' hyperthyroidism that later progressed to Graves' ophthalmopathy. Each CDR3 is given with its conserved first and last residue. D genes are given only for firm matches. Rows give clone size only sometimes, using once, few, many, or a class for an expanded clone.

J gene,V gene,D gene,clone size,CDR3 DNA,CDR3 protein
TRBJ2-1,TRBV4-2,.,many,TGTGCCAGCAGCCAAGAATGGTGGGGCGATGAGCAGTTCTTC,CASSQEWWGDEQFF
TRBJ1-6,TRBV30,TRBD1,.,TGTGCCTGGAGGGATTCCAGACAGGGCGATAATTCACCCCTCCACTTT,CAWRDSRQGDNSPLHF
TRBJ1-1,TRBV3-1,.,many,TGTGCCAGCAGCCAAGGCAGGGGCGGATCGAACACTGAAGCTTTCTTT,CASSQGRGGSNTEAFF
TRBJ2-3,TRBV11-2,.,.,TGTGCCAGCAGCTACACCTGGACAGAATCCACAGATACGCAGTATTTT,CASSYTWTESTDTQYF
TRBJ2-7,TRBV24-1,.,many,TGTGCCACCAGTGATGGACACCCCTACGAGCAGTACTTC,CATSDGHPYEQYF
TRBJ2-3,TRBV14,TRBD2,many,TGTGCCAGCAGCCAAGGGTGGGGCCAAGCGGGAACGTTCGCAGATACGCAGTATTTT,CASSQGWGQAGTFADTQYF
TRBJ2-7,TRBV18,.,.,TGTGCCAGCTCACCAGTGGCGGAGAAAATTTACGAGCAGTACTTC,CASSPVAEKIYEQYF
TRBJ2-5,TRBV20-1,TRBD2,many,TGCAGTGCTAGGGGGGGGGGTAAGGGGTCCCGGAGAGAGACCCAGTACTTC,CSARGGGKGSRRETQYF
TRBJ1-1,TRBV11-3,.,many,TGTGCCAGCAGCTTAGACCCACTTGGTGGATCCATGAACACTGAAGCTTTCTTT,CASSLDPLGGSMNTEAFF
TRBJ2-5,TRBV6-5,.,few,TGTGCCAGCAGTTACTCTCCAGGGGTCGGAGAGACCCAGTACTTC,CASSYSPGVGETQYF
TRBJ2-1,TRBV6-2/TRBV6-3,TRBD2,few,TGTGCCAGCAGTTACGGTGCGGGAGGAATCTACAATGAGCAGTTCTTC,CASSYGAGGIYNEQFF
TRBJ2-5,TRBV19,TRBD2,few,TGTGCCAGTAGGGGGGGTGTCGCGGGAGGTGGAGAGACCCAGTACTTC,CASRGGVAGGGETQYF
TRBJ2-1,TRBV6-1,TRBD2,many,TGTGCCAGCAGTTCCGGACTAGCGGGGACCTACAATGAGCAGTTCTTC,CASSSGLAGTYNEQFF
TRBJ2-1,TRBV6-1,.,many,TGTGCCAGCAGCCCGGGAGCCGCAAACAATGAGCAGTTCTTC,CASSPGAANNEQFF
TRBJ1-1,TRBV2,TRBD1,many,TGTGCCAGCAGAACCCGGGACAGTGAAGCTTTCTTT,CASRTRDSEAFF
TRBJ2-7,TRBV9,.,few,TGTGCCAGCAGCGGGAGTAGTTCCCCAGAATACGAGCAGTACTTC,CASSGSSSPEYEQYF
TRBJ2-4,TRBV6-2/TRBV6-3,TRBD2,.,TGTACCAGCAGTTACGGTCCGGGAGGGGACATTCAGTACTTC,CTSSYGPGGDIQYF
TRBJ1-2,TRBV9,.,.,TGTGCCAGCAGCGTCGACAGTCCCCACTATGGCTACACCTTC,CASSVDSPHYGYTF
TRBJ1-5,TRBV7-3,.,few,TGTGCCAGCAGCTTGACGGACAGAAGCAATCAGCCCCAGCATTTT,CASSLTDRSNQPQHF
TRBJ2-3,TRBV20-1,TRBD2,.,TGCAGTGCTAGAGATCCGGGACTAGCGGGAGTTTATACGCAGTATTTT,CSARDPGLAGVYTQYF
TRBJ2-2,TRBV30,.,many,TGTGCCTGGACTAGAGGACCCCAAACCGGGGAGCTGTTTTTT,CAWTRGPQTGELFF
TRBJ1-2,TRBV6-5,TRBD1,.,TGTGCCAGCAGTTACGTTGGACAGGGATATGGCTACACCTTC,CASSYVGQGYGYTF
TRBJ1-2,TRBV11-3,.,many,TGTGCCAGCAGCTTAGAAGCAGTTAGTTATGGGACAACTAACTATGGCTACACCTTC,CASSLEAVSYGTTNYGYTF
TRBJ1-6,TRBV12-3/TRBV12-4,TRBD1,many,TGTGCCAGCAGCCAAGGACAGGGGAGATCACCCCTCCACTTT,CASSQGQGRSPLHF
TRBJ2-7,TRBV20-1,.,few,TGCAGTGCTAGAGTCAGGAACTCCTACGAGCAGTACTTC,CSARVRNSYEQYF
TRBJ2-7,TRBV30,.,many,TGTGCCTGGAGGGGGGTCGGAGGCGCCTACGAGCAGTACTTC,CAWRGVGGAYEQYF
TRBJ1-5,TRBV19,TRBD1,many,TGTGCCAGTAGACCGACAGGGGGCGCTCAGCCCCAGCATTTT,CASRPTGGAQPQHF
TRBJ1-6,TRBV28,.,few,TGTGCCAGCATCACGAGCTCCACAGATAATTCACCCCTCCACTTT,CASITSSTDNSPLHF
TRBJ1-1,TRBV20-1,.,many,TGCAGTGCAAGATCGAGGGTGGTCACTGAAGCTTTCTTT,CSARSRVVTEAFF
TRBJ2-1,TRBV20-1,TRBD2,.,TGCAGTGCTAGGGGGGGACTAGCGGGAAATGAGCAGTTCTTC,CSARGGLAGNEQFF
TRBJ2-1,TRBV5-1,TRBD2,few,TGCGCCAGCAGCTTACCAGCGGGAGCCAATGAGCAGTTCTTC,CASSLPAGANEQFF
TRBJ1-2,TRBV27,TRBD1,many,TGTGCCAGCAAGTCGCTATTAGGGACAGAGAGTCACTACACCTTC,CASKSLLGTESHYTF
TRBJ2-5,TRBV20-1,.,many,TGCAGTGCTAGGGCTAGCGCTTACCAAGAGACCCAGTACTTC,CSARASAYQETQYF
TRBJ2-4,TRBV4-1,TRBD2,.,TGCGCCAGCAGCCAAGATAGGGCTAGCGGGAGGTTACTAGCCAAAAACATTCAGTACTTC,CASSQDRASGRLLAKNIQYF
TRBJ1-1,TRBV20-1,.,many,TGCAGTGCTAGGACGGAGGGGAACACTGAAGCTTTCTTT,CSARTEGNTEAFF
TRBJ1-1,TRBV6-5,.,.,TGTGCCAGCAGTTACTCGAGGGGGGCCACTGAAGCTTTCTTT,CASSYSRGATEAFF
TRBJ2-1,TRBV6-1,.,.,TGTGCCAGCAGGAACGGGACCCTCAATGAGCAGTTCTTC,CASRNGTLNEQFF
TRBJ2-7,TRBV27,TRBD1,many,TGTGCCAGCAGTCCAAGGGGACAGTGGAACGAGCAGTACTTC,CASSPRGQWNEQYF
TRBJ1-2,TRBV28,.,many,TGTGCCAGCAGAGCGGGGGGAGGTGGCTACACCTTC,CASRAGGGGYTF
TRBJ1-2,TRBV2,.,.,TGTGCCAGCTCTCGACAGGCAGCGGAAGGCTACACCTTC,CASSRQAAEGYTF
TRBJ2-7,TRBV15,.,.,TGTGCCACCAGCAGGGCCGGGACTCCTCCCTACGAGCAGTACTTC,CATSRAGTPPYEQYF
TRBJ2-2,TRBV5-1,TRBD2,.,TGCGCCAGCACCGATCGACCCTTAGCGGGAGAGAACACCGGGGAGCTGTTTTTT,CASTDRPLAGENTGELFF
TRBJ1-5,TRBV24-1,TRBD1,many,TGTGCCACCGCGGGGGGGACAGTAAATCAGCCCCAGCATTTT,CATAGGTVNQPQHF
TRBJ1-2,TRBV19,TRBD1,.,TGTGCCAGTAGTCCGGACAGGGAGGGCTATGGCTACACCTTC,CASSPDREGYGYTF
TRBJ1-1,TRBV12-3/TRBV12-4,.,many,TGTGCCAGCAGTCGACAGGAACGAGGTGAAGCTTTCTTT,CASSRQERGEAFF
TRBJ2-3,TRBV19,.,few,TGTGCCAGTACCCCGGAGAGCACAGATACGCAGTATTTT,CASTPESTDTQYF
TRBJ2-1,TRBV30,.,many,TGTGCCTGGAATCGGGATTCCTACAATGAGCAGCTCTTC,CAWNRDSYNEQLF
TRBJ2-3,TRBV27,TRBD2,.,TGTGCCAGCAGTTTATCTCAACTCCCTCTAGCGGGAGCGGTAGATACGCAGTATTTT,CASSLSQLPLAGAVDTQYF
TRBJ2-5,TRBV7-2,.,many,TGTGCCAGCAGCTTGCCTCCCGAGGATGAGACCCAGTACTTC,CASSLPPEDETQYF
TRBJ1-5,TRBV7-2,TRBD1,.,TGTGCCAGCAGCCAAGCGCGACAGGGGATTAGCAATCAGCCCCAGCATTTT,CASSQARQGISNQPQHF
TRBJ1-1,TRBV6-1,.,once,TGTGCCAGCAGTCCTTTTCAGGGTGCGGCTTTCTTT,CASSPFQGAAFF
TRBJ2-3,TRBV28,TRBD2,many,TGTGCCAGCAGTTTATCGAATTCAGCGGGAGACGCAGATACGCAGTATTTT,CASSLSNSAGDADTQYF
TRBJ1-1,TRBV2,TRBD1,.,TGTGCCAGCTACCGGGACAGGGGGATGAACACTGAAGCTTTCTTT,CASYRDRGMNTEAFF
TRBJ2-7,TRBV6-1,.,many,TGTGCCAGCAGTGGAACGAACGGGGGCGGCCACGAGCAGTACTTC,CASSGTNGGGHEQYF
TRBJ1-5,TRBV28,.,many,TGTGCCAGCAGTTTTCTCAGGGACAATCAGCCCCAGCATTTT,CASSFLRDNQPQHF
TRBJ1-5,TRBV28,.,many,TGTGCCAGCAGTCCTGGACAGTACAATCAGCCCCAGCATTTT,CASSPGQYNQPQHF
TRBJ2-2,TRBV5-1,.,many,TGCGCCAGCTGCCGGGACACGGGGGATACCGGGGAGCTGTTTTTT,CASCRDTGDTGELFF
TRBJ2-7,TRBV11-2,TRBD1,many,TGTGCCAGCAGCTACGGGACAGGGTTAGACGAGCAGTACTTC,CASSYGTGLDEQYF
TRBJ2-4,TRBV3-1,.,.,TGTGCCAGCAGCCAAGAGGGGGCCAAAAACATTCAGTACTTC,CASSQEGAKNIQYF
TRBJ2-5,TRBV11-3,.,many,TGTGCCAGCAGCACCCAAGAGACCCAGTACTTC,CASSTQETQYF